A single sample is the source of the 9 T cell receptor beta chains below, sequenced in a study of T-cell memory formation after mild COVID-19. TCRdb processed the 5' RACE reads anew with MiXCR; each CDR3 protein has one entry. This sample has approximately 290,000 distinct CDR3 sequences, with approximately 15% found just once. Sequenced sample: PBMCs or a T cell subset sorted from them (not recorded which). The receptors were gathered from a man between 18 and 29 years old who had mild COVID-19 (a few samples of this study predate the infection). Cell type and time point are not known.

This clonotype was seen only a few times. V is TRBV20-1 and J is TRBJ2-1; D ambiguous. V was clipped by 3 bases and J by 6 bases, with 18 bases between them. CDR3 length: 15 residues. The V gene's germline CDR1 is DFQATT and CDR2 SNEGSKA (reference sequence). The CDR3 spells CSASSGYHGGNEQFF. CDR3 nucleotides: TGCAGTGCTAGCTCTGGTTACCACGGTGGCAATGAGCAGTTCTTC.

This sequence joins TRBV10-3 and TRBJ2-1, with D unresolved. In germline, CDR1 is ENHRY, CDR2 SYGVKD. The CDR3 loop spans 14 amino acids. Trimming took off 0 bases at V and 5 bases at J, with 8 bases between the two ends. CDR3 amino acids: CAISESTVHNEQFF. Written as DNA, the CDR3 is TGTGCCATCAGTGAGTCTACAGTCCACAATGAGCAGTTCTTC.

The rearrangement links TRBV29-1 to TRBJ1-1; a weak D match, TRBD1 (6 bases). The CDR3 length is 12 residues. Germline CDR1 SQVTM, CDR2 ANQGSEA. V lost 5 bases to trimming and J lost 8 bases, with 15 bases between them. The CDR3 loop reads CSVLGGGDEAFF. CDR3 nucleotide sequence: TGCAGCGTTTTAGGAGGGGGGGACGAAGCTTTCTTT.

The rearrangement uses TRBV7-2 and TRBJ2-5; D is perhaps TRBD2 (6 bases). Germline V gene lookup returns CDR1 SGHTA and CDR2 FQGNSA. The CDR3 loop spans 14 amino acids. Deletions cut 5 bases from V and 1 base from J, with 11 bases between. The chain's CDR3 is CASSRTNFQETQYF. Written as DNA, the CDR3 is TGTGCCAGCAGCCGGACTAACTTCCAAGAGACCCAGTACTTC.

This clonotype showed up just a few times. The chain is built from TRBV3-1 and TRBJ2-2; D remains ambiguous. The CDR3 covers 12 residues. CDR1 and CDR2 (germline): LGHDT, YNNKEL (reference sequence). Trimming left V 6 bases short and J 6 bases short, with 8 bases between. CDR3 region: CASSFGSGELFF. DNA for the CDR3: TGTGCCAGCAGTTTCGGATCCGGGGAGCTGTTTTTT.

Only a few counts were recorded for this clonotype. The chain combines TRBV7-9 with TRBJ2-3; D possibly matches TRBD1 or TRBD2 (5 bases each). The V end lost 1 base, the J end lost 2 bases, and 10 bases lay between the germline ends. Germline V gene lookup returns CDR1 SEHNR and CDR2 FQNEAQ (reference sequence). The CDR3 extends over 15 amino acids. This CDR3 reads CASSLDGANTDTQYF. The CDR3 nucleotides are TGTGCCAGCAGCTTAGACGGGGCTAACACAGATACGCAGTATTTT.

The J gene is TRBJ1-1, the V gene TRBV5-4; D is uncertain. The V and J ends lost 4 bases and 6 bases respectively, with 16 bases between them. The germline V gene has CDR1 SGHNT and CDR2 YYREEE (reference sequence). The CDR3 loop spans 14 amino acids. The CDR3 DNA is TGTGCCAGCAGCAGCAAGGTATTATTCGCTGAAGCTTTCTTT. Amino acids: CASSSKVLFAEAFF.

The rearrangement uses TRBV30 and TRBJ2-7; D might be TRBD1 (5 bases). Germline V gene lookup returns CDR1 GTSNPN and CDR2 SVGIG (reference sequence). Trimming pared 4 bases from V and 0 bases from J, leaving 10 bases between. The CDR3 is 13 residues long. The CDR3 loop reads CAWTDTGSYEQYF. The CDR3 DNA follows: TGTGCCTGGACGGACACTGGCTCCTACGAGCAGTACTTC.

This clonotype has just a few counts. The J gene is TRBJ2-1, the V gene TRBV11-2; TRBD2 matches 12 bases. The CDR3 consists of 17 residues. V lost 5 bases and J lost 5; bases outside the gene matches: 10. Germline-derived CDR1 and CDR2 are SGHAT and FQNNGV. CDR3 amino acids: CASSMTSGGPGDNEQFF. CDR3 sequence (DNA): TGTGCCAGCAGCATGACTAGCGGGGGCCCCGGGGACAATGAGCAGTTCTTC.